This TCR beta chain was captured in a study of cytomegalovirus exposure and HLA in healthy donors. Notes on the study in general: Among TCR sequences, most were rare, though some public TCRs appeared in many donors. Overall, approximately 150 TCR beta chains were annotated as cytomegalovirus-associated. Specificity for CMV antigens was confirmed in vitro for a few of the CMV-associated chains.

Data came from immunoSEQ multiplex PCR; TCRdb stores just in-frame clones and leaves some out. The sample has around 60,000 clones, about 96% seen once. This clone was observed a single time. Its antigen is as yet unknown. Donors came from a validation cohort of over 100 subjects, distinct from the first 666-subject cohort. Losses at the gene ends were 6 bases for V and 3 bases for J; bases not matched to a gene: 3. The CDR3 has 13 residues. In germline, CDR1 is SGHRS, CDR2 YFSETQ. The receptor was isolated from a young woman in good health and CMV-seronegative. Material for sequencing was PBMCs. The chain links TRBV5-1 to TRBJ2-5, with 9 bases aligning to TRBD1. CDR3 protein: CASKTGGEETQYF. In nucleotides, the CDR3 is TGCGCCAGCAAAACAGGGGGCGAAGAGACCCAGTACTTC.